This T cell receptor (beta chain) was sequenced during a study of blood T cell repertoires in COVID-19. Study-wide context: The United States, Italy and Spain were the sources of the acute and convalescent COVID-19 samples. In each case, the material was cDNA or gDNA derived from T cells, B-cell-depleted T cells, or PBMCs.

This clone has only a few counts. Authors' methods: By means of reference gene primer amplification, nucleated cell counts were estimated. The method was immunoSEQ multiplex PCR; TCRdb's version includes in-frame clones alone and lacks a portion of them. V, J and clone size derive from that table, while D and trimming were established from the DNA sequence. The repertoire holds roughly 260,000 clones, with around 82% as singletons. Germline V CDR1 and CDR2: MDHEN, SYDVKM. Deletions cut 3 bases from V and 2 bases from J, with 10 bases between. This CDR3 spans 14 amino acids. Sequenced input: peripheral blood. The gene calls are TRBV28 and TRBJ1-1; perhaps TRBD1 as D (6 bases). The clonotype comes from a woman in her 70s with acute or convalescent COVID-19. DNA of the CDR3: TGTGCCAGCAGTTTGATACAGGGAAACACTGAAGCTTTCTTT. It specifies CASSLIQGNTEAFF.